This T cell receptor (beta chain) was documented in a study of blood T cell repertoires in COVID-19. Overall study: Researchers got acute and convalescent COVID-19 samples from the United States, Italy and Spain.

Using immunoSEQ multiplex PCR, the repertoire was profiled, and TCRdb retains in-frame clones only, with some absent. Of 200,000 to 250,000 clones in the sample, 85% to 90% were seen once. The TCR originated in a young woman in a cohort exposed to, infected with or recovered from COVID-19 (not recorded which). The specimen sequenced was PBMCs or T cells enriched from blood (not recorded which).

CDR3 nucleotides: TGCGCCAGCAGCGATAGACAGGGAAGCGGGGAGCTGTTTTTT. Translating gives CASSDRQGSGELFF. The genes are TRBV5-1 and TRBJ2-2; 7 bases match TRBD1. V trimming: 4 bases; J trimming: 7 bases; junction bases outside the gene matches: 7. CDR1 and CDR2 (germline): SGHRS, YFSETQ. CDR3 length: 14 residues.